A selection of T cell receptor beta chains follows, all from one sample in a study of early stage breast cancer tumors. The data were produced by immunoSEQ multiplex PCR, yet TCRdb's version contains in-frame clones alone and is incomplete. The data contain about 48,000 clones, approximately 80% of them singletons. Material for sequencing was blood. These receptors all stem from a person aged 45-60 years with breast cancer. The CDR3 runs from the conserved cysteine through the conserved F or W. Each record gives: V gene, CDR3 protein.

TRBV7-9,CASSLSGQGRETQYF
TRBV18,CASSEGQPSNQPQHF
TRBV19,CASSPTGLPLGGYTF
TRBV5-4,CASSLAGASSADTQYF
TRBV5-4,CASSAGQGAGGANVLTF
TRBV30,CVWTLLSATEAFF
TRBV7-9,CASSFAGELYNEQFF
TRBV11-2,CASSSEGNPYNEQFF
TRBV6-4,CASSDTFRGPGTGGGQPQHF
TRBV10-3,CAIRKGAETEAFF
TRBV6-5,CASSYGRWAHNSPFHF
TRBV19,CASSTSRGGDYNEQFF
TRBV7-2,CASSPRGGLNYEQYF
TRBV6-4,CASSPPSAGEQYF
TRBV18,CASSLSGSSGEQYF
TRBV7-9,CATETGAIDTQYF
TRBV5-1,CASSLAGESYEQYF